Below, 5 T cell receptor beta chains from the same sample are listed, as sequenced in a study of cytomegalovirus exposure and HLA in healthy donors. Use of 60 Vbeta and 13 Jbeta primers characterized the PCR. Some clones are missing from TCRdb's copy, which holds only in-frame ones; the method was immunoSEQ multiplex PCR. This sample has 55,000 to 75,000 clones, with 55% to 75% found just once. Sequenced material: PBMCs. Receptors originate from a man aged 35-49 years in good health and CMV-seropositive.

The chain combines TRBV4-1 with TRBJ1-2, with D possibly TRBD1 on 5 matching bases. CDR3 length: 15 residues. The germline CDR1 and CDR2 sequences are MGHRA and YSYEKL. V was trimmed by 0 bases and J by 6 bases, leaving 14 bases between them. The CDR3 protein is CASSQEPQGRHGYTF. CDR3 in DNA: TGCGCCAGCAGCCAAGAACCTCAGGGCAGACATGGCTACACCTTC.

There are a few counts of this clone. This chain links TRBV5-1 with TRBJ1-2; D unclear. CDR1 and CDR2 (germline): SGHRS, YFSETQ. The CDR3 runs to 14 residues. Deletions cut 1 base from V and 3 bases from J, with 10 bases between. The CDR3 DNA is TGCGCCAGCAGCTTGCTGACATCGGACTATGGCTACACCTTC. This translates into CASSLLTSDYGYTF.

V is TRBV5-6 and J is TRBJ2-5; 7 nucleotides align to TRBD1. The J call is in doubt because the DNA end fits TRBJ2-7 better. Germline V gives CDR1 SGHDT, CDR2 YYEEEE. The CDR3 runs to 19 residues. The DNA for the CDR3 is TGTGCCAGCAGCCCTTGGGGAAGGGGCCGGACAGGCAGCTCCTACGAGCAGTACTTC. It codes for CASSPWGRGRTGSSYEQYF.

This clone was seen a handful of times. The chain is built from TRBV11-3 and TRBJ2-1; D might be TRBD1 (5 bases). The CDR3 runs 16 residues. With 5 bases removed from V and 11 bases from J, the gap between germline ends came to 25 bases. The V gene's germline CDR1 is SGHNT and CDR2 YENEEA. The CDR3 DNA reads as TGTGCCAGCAGCCCAAATTCAGGACACCTCTCAAGTCAGCAGTTCTTC. Its translation: CASSPNSGHLSSQQFF.

This clone came up a few times. The rearrangement joins TRBV23-1 to TRBJ2-7; 9 bases line up with TRBD2. Being an ORF, TRBV23-1 has a function that is uncertain. V was pared by 4 bases and J by 12 bases, with 16 bases of the junction left unmatched. The CDR3 totals 15 residues. The chain's CDR3 is CASSPVGGRAFFVYF. CDR3 DNA sequence: TGCGCCAGCAGTCCCGTGGGCGGGAGGGCCTTTTTCGTGTACTTC.